These 17 T cell receptor beta chains were all obtained from the same sample, sequenced in a study of blood T cell repertoires in COVID-19. Only in-frame clones appear in the TCRdb table, and some are missing; sequencing was by immunoSEQ multiplex PCR. Of hundreds of thousands of clones in the sample, about 87% were seen once. The specimen was PBMCs or T cells enriched from blood (not recorded which). These receptors originate from a woman aged 50 to 60 who had recovered from COVID-19.

This sequence joins TRBV7-6 and TRBJ2-1; 8 bases match TRBD1. This CDR3 has 16 amino acids. Germline V CDR1 and CDR2: SGHVS, FNYEAQ. V was clipped by 7 bases and J by 6 bases; unmatched bases: 14. CDR3 bases: TGTGCCAGCACCGACTCTCAGGGGGCTGAGTCCAATGAGCAGTTCTTC. Translating it yields CASTDSQGAESNEQFF.

The chain links TRBV4-1 to TRBJ2-7; 9 positions agree with TRBD1. V shed 1 base and J 1 base; nucleotides not matched to a gene: 5. The CDR3 length is 16 residues. CDR1 is MGHRA and CDR2 is YSYEKL in the germline V gene. The CDR3 DNA reads as TGCGCCAGCAGCCAAGCGGGACAGGGTCTTTCCTACGAGCAGTACTTC. It encodes CASSQAGQGLSYEQYF.

This chain uses TRBV9 with TRBJ2-5; D gene uncertain. This CDR3 spans 15 amino acids. Germline CDR1 reads SGDLS; CDR2 reads YYNGEE. The V and J ends lost 4 bases and 5 bases respectively, with 18 bases between them. This CDR3 is CASSQRPSGLETQYF. Here the CDR3 DNA reads TGTGCCAGCAGCCAACGCCCGTCCGGGTTGGAGACCCAGTACTTC.

This clone is a singleton in its sample. The rearrangement joins TRBV28 to TRBJ2-5, with D possibly being TRBD2 (6 bases). V shed 3 bases and J shed 2 bases, with 7 bases lying between them. CDR1 and CDR2 (germline): MDHEN, SYDVKM. The CDR3 spans 13 residues. CDR3 nucleotide sequence: TGTGCCAGCAGTTTGGGGAGGCAAGAGACCCAGTACTTC. Translated, it gives CASSLGRQETQYF.

V and J are TRBV7-9 and TRBJ1-2; D is ambiguous. CDR1 is SEHNR and CDR2 is FQNEAQ in the germline V gene (reference sequence). V was pared by 5 bases and J by 4 bases, with 14 bases between. This CDR3 is 14 amino acids long. The CDR3 nucleotides read TGTGCCAGCAGCAACCCCCGGGTATTCTATGGCTACACCTTC. Translated, it gives CASSNPRVFYGYTF.

The genes are TRBV2 and TRBJ1-2, with a possible D match to TRBD1 (5 bases). The CDR3 is 14 residues long. Germline V CDR1 and CDR2: SNHLY, FYNNEI. V was pared by 3 bases and J by 0 bases, with 8 bases between. The CDR3 sequence is CASSDTGANYGYTF. Written as DNA, the CDR3 is TGTGCCAGCAGTGATACGGGGGCTAACTATGGCTACACCTTC.

In nucleotides, the CDR3 is TGTGCCAGTAGCCTGACAGGCCTTTCCTACGAGCAGTACTTC. Protein product: CASSLTGLSYEQYF. The chain uses TRBV19 and TRBJ2-7; tentatively, D is TRBD1 (6 bases). The germline V gene encodes CDR1 LNHDA and CDR2 SQIVND (reference sequence). CDR3 length equals 14 residues. Trimming took off 6 bases at V and 1 base at J, with 13 bases between the two ends.

V and J are TRBV2 and TRBJ1-1; TRBD1 aligns across 7 bases. The CDR3 length is 14 residues. In germline, CDR1 is SNHLY, CDR2 FYNNEI. J gave up 2 bases and V 6 bases, and 6 bases lay outside the gene matches. CDR3 sequence (DNA): TGTGCCAGCAGGCCGACAGGGCCCAACACTGAAGCTTTCTTT. Translated, it gives CASRPTGPNTEAFF.

This rearrangement joins TRBV18 to TRBJ1-2, with D hard to call. This CDR3 is 13 amino acids long. Trimming took off 3 bases at V and 1 base at J, with 6 bases between the two ends. From germline, CDR1 is KGHSH and CDR2 LQKENI. CDR3 DNA sequence: TGTGCCAGCTCACCCCAGGATAACTATGGCTACACCTTC. Translation: CASSPQDNYGYTF.

The V call is TRBV11-2, the J call TRBJ2-2; TRBD1 might be the D (6 bases). CDR1 is SGHAT and CDR2 is FQNNGV in the germline V gene. V lost 1 base and J 0 bases, leaving 9 bases between the germline ends. CDR3 length: 16 residues. CDR3 residues: CASSLARTANTGELFF. CDR3 in DNA: TGTGCCAGCAGCTTAGCTCGGACAGCGAACACCGGGGAGCTGTTTTTT.

CDR3 region: CASTVAGAMNSPLHF. CDR3 coding DNA: TGTGCCAGCACTGTTGCGGGGGCGATGAATTCACCCCTCCACTTT. The genes are TRBV5-4 and TRBJ1-6; perhaps TRBD1 as D (6 bases). The CDR3 runs to 15 residues. The V end was cut by 6 bases, the J end by 7 bases, with 17 bases between. Germline CDR1 SGHNT, CDR2 YYREEE (reference sequence).

This clone has a handful of counts. The V gene is TRBV5-4, the J gene TRBJ1-1; 7 nucleotides match TRBD1. The CDR3 totals 13 residues. Germline V gives CDR1 SGHNT, CDR2 YYREEE (reference sequence). Trimming removed 0 bases from V and 8 bases from J; junction bases left unmatched: 4. The CDR3 here is CASSLAGGAEAFF. The CDR3 DNA reads TGTGCCAGCAGCTTGGCAGGGGGTGCCGAAGCTTTCTTT.

The chain links TRBV19 to TRBJ1-2; 7 bases agree with TRBD1. The CDR3 spans 14 residues. Germline values: CDR1 LNHDA, CDR2 SQIVND (reference sequence). V lost 7 bases and J lost 6; bases outside the gene matches: 11. CDR3 DNA sequence: TGTGCCAGTACTTCGACAGGGCGGTTCGATGGCTACACCTTC. Translated: CASTSTGRFDGYTF.

Here the CDR3 reads CASSLVAGEFYEQYF. The CDR3 bases are TGTGCCAGCAGCTTAGTGGCAGGGGAATTCTACGAGCAGTACTTC. The V and J genes are TRBV7-2 and TRBJ2-7; D may be TRBD1 (6 bases). This CDR3 has 15 amino acids. The ends were cut back, 1 base at V and 3 bases at J, with 13 bases in the middle. CDR1 is SGHTA and CDR2 is FQGNSA in the germline V gene.

The chain combines TRBV5-8 with TRBJ1-2, with 8 positions matching TRBD1. J lost 4 bases, V lost 1 base, and 3 bases had no gene match. The CDR3 length is 14 residues. Germline V lookup: CDR1 SGHTS, CDR2 YDEGEE. The CDR3 nucleotides are TGTGCCAGCAGCTTGCCCGACAGGGGCTATGGCTACACCTTC. This sequence encodes CASSLPDRGYGYTF.

The chain links TRBV5-1 to TRBJ2-7; no reliable D call. Germline CDR1 is SGHRS and CDR2 is YFSETQ. The CDR3 covers 15 residues. V lost 1 base, J lost 3 bases, and 14 bases lay in between. The CDR3 region has the DNA TGCGCCAGCAGCTTGAGGTCGGCGGCAGACTACGAGCAGTACTTC. It yields the protein CASSLRSAADYEQYF.

The gene calls are TRBV3-1 (or the pseudogene TRBV3-2) and TRBJ1-6; 9 positions match TRBD1. The V and J ends lost 6 bases and 8 bases, in that order; junction bases with no gene match: 8. The CDR3 is 15 amino acids. Per germline, CDR1 LGHDT and CDR2 YNNKEL (reference sequence). The chain's CDR3 is CASSPQGAQDSPLHF. Here the CDR3 DNA reads TGTGCCAGCAGTCCACAGGGGGCTCAGGATTCACCCCTCCACTTT.